This T cell receptor beta chain is from a study of identical twins. V dropped 3 bases and J dropped 1 base, with 7 bases sitting between them. This CDR3 is built from 14 residues. CDR1 and CDR2 from the germline V gene are SEHNR and FQNEAQ (reference sequence). Using its own MiXCR run on the 5' RACE reads, TCRdb lists one record per CDR3 protein. This sample has around 250,000 distinct CDR3 sequences, with 6% to 7% found just once. The data were also submitted as part of a second study, on T cells expressing NK-cell markers.

The chain recombines TRBV7-9 with TRBJ2-1; unclear D gene. This TCR came from a woman under 30 in good health. The sequenced material came from CD8+ T cells sorted from blood. As DNA, the CDR3 is TGTGCCAGCAGCTTCCCCGGGTCCTACAATGAGCAGTTCTTC. This encodes CASSFPGSYNEQFF.